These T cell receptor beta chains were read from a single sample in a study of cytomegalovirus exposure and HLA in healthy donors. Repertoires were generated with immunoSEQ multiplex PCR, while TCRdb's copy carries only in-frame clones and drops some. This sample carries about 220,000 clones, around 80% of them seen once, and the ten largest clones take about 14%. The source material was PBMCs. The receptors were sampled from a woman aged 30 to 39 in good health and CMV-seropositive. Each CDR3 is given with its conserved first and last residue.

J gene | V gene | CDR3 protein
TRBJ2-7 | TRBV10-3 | CAIRGWDRGDEQYF
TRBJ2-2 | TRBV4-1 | CASSPAGTGELFF
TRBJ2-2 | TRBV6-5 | CASSTDRLPGELFF
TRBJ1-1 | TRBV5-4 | CASSPALVNTEAFF
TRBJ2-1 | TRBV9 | CASSSSGRAYNEQFF
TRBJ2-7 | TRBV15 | CATSRDPEYLEQYF
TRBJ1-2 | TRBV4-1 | CASSLPRDIGYTF
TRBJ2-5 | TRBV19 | CASSMGLAETQYF
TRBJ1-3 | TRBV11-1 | CASSFAGNTIYF
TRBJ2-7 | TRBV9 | CASSLDATSGREQYF
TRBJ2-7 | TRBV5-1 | CASSLASPGAARPYEQYF
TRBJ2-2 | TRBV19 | CASSSGDTGELFF
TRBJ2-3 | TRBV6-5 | CASSYSLAGRADTQYF
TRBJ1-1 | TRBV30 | CAWNRQGPTEAFF
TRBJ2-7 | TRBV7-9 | CASSYGSYEQYF
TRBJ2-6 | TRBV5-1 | CASSAGSGANVLTF
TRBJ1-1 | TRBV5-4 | CASSPGLMNTEAFF
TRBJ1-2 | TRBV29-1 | CSGGQDYGYTF
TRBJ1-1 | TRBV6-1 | CASRGGDSRTTEAFF
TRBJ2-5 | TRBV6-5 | CASRYRAGSSETQYF
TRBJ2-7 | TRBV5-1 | CASSLDASGRGEQYF
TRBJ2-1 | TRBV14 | CASSTLNEQFF
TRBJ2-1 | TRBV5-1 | CASSLAFMENEQFF
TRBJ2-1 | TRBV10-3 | CAITPARSGRNNEQFF
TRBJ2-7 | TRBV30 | CAWSVGIARGEQYF
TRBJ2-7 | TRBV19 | CASSITGWTYEQYF
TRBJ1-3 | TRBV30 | CAWSLGQDHSGNTIYF
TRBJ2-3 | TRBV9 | CASSDPGTFTDTQYF
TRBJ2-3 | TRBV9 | CASSVEGQVGTDTQYF
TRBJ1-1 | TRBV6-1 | CASPGSVVSNTEAFF
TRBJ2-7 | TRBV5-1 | CASSFETSGSEQYF
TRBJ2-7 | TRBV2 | CASSDTGVEQYF
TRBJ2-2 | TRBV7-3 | CASSGSTPGTGELFF
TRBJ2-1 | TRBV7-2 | CASSLGLAGVNEQFF
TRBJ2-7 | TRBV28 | CASSLSQSAYYEQYF
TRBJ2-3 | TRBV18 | CASSRTSGRAGTQYF
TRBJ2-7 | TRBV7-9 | CASSGQGNEQYF
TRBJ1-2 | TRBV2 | CASAGGRDYGYTF
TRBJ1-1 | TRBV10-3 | CAISEESDYTEAFF
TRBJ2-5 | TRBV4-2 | CASSPESGRAQETQYF
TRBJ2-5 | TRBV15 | CATSSYGRRGIGETQYF